This TCR beta chain was sequenced in a study of cytomegalovirus exposure and HLA in healthy donors. PCR was performed using 60 Vbeta and 13 Jbeta primers. Profiling relied on immunoSEQ multiplex PCR, and the TCRdb table lists in-frame clones only, not all of them. The sample carries about 60,000 clones, 77% recorded once. Germline CDR1 SGHRS, CDR2 YFSETQ. The CDR3 runs to 13 residues. Trimming stripped 4 bases from V and 5 bases from J, with 9 bases between. The rearrangement links TRBV5-1 to TRBJ1-4, with no clear D. The receptor comes from a female donor in good health and CMV-seronegative. Sequenced material: PBMCs. CDR3 protein: CASSMTGNEKLFF. CDR3 DNA: TGCGCCAGCAGCATGACGGGAAATGAAAAACTGTTTTTT.